Listed here is a single TCR beta chain. The antigen is not known. The data originate from a study of T cell repertoires in cytomegalovirus infection. Study-wide background: From public TCR beta signatures came an indication of both CMV infection and matching HLA type. The study's findings and limits: Totalled public TCR beta family frequency picked out people who carried CMV plus the relevant HLA.

The CDR3 contains 14 residues. V was clipped by 1 base and J by 7 bases, with 8 bases between them. The germline gives CDR1 LGHNA, CDR2 YNFKEQ. TCRdb analysed the reads with MiXCR anew, one entry per CDR3 protein. The table shows 600,000 to 700,000 distinct CDR3 sequences, with around 35% occurring only once. This receptor was obtained from a human donor in good health (CMV status not recorded). Some clones in this sample may be carry-over from other donors' samples. This chain joins TRBV4-2 and TRBJ1-6, with D unresolved. The sample here was cultured PBMCs, taken from culture after CMV antigen stimulation. CDR3 region: CASSQAPTNSPLHF. DNA for the CDR3: TGTGCCAGCAGCCAAGCCCCTACAAATTCACCCCTCCACTTT.